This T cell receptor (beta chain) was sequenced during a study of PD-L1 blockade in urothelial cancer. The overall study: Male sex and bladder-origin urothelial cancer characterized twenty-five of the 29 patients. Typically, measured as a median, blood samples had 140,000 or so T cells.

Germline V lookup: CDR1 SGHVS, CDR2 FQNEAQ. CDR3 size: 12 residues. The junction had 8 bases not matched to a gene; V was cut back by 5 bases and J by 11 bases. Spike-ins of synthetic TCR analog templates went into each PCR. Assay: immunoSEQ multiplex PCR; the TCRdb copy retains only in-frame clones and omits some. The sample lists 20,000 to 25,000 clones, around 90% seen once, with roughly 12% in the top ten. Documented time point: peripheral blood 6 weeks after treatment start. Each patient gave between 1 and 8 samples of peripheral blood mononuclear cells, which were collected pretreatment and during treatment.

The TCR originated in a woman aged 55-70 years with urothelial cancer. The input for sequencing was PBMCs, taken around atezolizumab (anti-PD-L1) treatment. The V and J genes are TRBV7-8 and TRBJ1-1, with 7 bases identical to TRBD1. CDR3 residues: CASSPRDRVAFF. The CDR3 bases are TGTGCCAGCAGCCCGAGGGACAGAGTCGCTTTCTTT. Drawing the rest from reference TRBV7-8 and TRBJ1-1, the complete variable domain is GAGVSQSPRYKVAKRGQDVALRCDPISGHVSLFWYQQALGQGPEFLTYFQNEAQLDKSGLPSDRFFAERPEGSVSTLKIQRTQQEDSAVYLCASSPRDRVAFFGQGTRLTVV.